In this sample, the clone carrying this T cell receptor (beta chain) turned up a few times. Its antigen is still unknown. The junction had 3 bases not matched to a gene; V was cut back by 5 bases and J by 5 bases. Germline V gene lookup returns CDR1 SEHNR and CDR2 FQNEAQ (reference sequence). This CDR3 region has 14 residues. Spread over ten immunoSEQ deep assay plates, unsorted PBMC DNA underwent sequencing. TCRdb keeps only in-frame clones here, not all; method: immunoSEQ multiplex PCR. The table includes roughly 500,000 clones, 60% to 80% detected once. This specimen comes from a study of shared clonotypes between healthy human individuals. Study observations and caveats: The study sampled only blood, and tissue repertoires likely differ.

Healthy and HIV-negative, the adult donors had no recent acute infections or vaccinations. All participating donors were Caucasian adults from Nashville, Tennessee. This TCR was sampled from a woman aged 40 to 49 in good health. Some clones in this sample may be carry-over from other donors' samples. The sample comprised PBMCs. The chain uses TRBV7-9 and TRBJ2-2; 9 bases map to TRBD1. For the CDR3, the DNA is TGTGCCAGCAGCGGGACAGGGCGGACCGGGGAGCTGTTTTTT. Its translation: CASSGTGRTGELFF. The variable domain in full, completed from reference TRBV7-9 and TRBJ2-2, reads DTGVSQNPRHKITKRGQNVTFRCDPISEHNRLYWYRQTLGQGPEFLTYFQNEAQLEKSRLLSDRFSAERPKGSFSTLEIQRTEQGDSAMYLCASSGTGRTGELFFGEGSRLTVL.